This T cell receptor (beta chain) came from a study of T cell clones after liver transplantation. Looking at the study overall: TCRbeta sequencing after a pre-transplant mixed lymphocyte reaction identified graft-donor-reactive clones, later tracked in post-transplant blood. As an antigen-independent comparator, third-party-reactive TCRbeta sequences came from pre-transplant mixed lymphocyte reactions.

The study, taken as a whole, reports: Post-transplant time points were not standardized, so conclusions are preliminary. Low donor cell numbers restricted donor-reactive repertoire measurement in two subjects.

A word on this clone: The target antigen is unknown.

Sequencing was performed with immunoSEQ multiplex PCR; in TCRdb, only in-frame clones are kept and a portion is missing. This table holds tens of thousands of clones, more than 75% found once. The source of this sequence is a human donor who received a liver transplant. This specimen consisted of CD4+ T cells from blood, obtained before liver transplant.

CDR3 region: CASSLRRLAGEQLFF. The CDR3 region has the DNA TGTGCCAGCAGCTTACGTCGACTAGCGGGAGAACAGCTGTTTTTT. The chain recombines TRBV11-2 with TRBJ2-2; 12 nucleotides agree with TRBD2. Germline-derived CDR1 and CDR2 are SGHAT and FQNNGV. The CDR3 length is 15 residues. V lost 2 bases, J lost 12 bases, and 7 bases stayed unmatched. The full variable domain, its missing parts supplied by reference TRBV11-2 and TRBJ2-2, is EAGVAQSPRYKIIEKRQSVAFWCNPISGHATLYWYQQILGQGPKLLIQFQNNGVVDDSQLPKDRFSAERLKGVDSTLKIQPAKLEDSAVYLCASSLRRLAGEQLFFGEGSRLTVL.